This T cell receptor (beta chain) was observed in a study of cytomegalovirus exposure and HLA in healthy donors (dated by TCRdb to 2016 to 2017). For context, the study as a whole: An earlier analysis of 587 of the donors reported 276 Gb of sequence data and 90 million to 120 million unique TCR beta sequences obtained from roughly 180 million T cells. An early release that covered about 600 HLA-typed donors contained 250 to 350 gigabases of sequencing data and 65 million to 100 million unique TCR sequences. Of the 300 to 500 genotyped donors, 81% were placed in the genetic ancestry cluster associated with self-reported Caucasian donors. The aim of the study was to test whether cataloging public T cell receptors could identify signatures of past pathogen exposure. The study profiled the T cell repertoires of some 610 subjects by immunosequencing and related them to cytomegalovirus serostatus. In addition to the first cohort of about 650 subjects, a separate validation cohort of over 90 different subjects was used. To predict cytomegalovirus infection status, the study combined high-throughput TCR immunosequencing, statistical association of individual TCRs with disease status, and machine learning. A later analysis re-examined previously published TCR beta repertoires from roughly 650 donors and added high-resolution HLA genotyping to investigate patterns of TCR occurrence. In the later analysis, no new phenotypic data were used to find candidate immune exposures; instead, reliance was placed on TCR beta sequences and their occurrence across donors. An earlier analysis of roughly 600 of the donors used high-throughput TCR beta sequencing to judge whether each TCR beta V gene segment behaved as functional or pseudogenic. Donor age, sex, ethnicity and CMV serostatus were compiled together with the repertoire data. A later genetic analysis used genome-wide SNP genotypes for about 65% of the 666 donors, treating that subset as a discovery cohort. All discovery cohort repertoires had been generated on a single sequencing platform. Class I and class II HLA loci were covered by the typing at four-digit resolution. Typing coverage varied by locus: about 620-640 donors for A, B, C, DRB1 and DQB1; 522 for DQA1; more than 600 for DPA1; about 450 for DPB1. Several DR-DQ haplotypes were handled as single units for association and clustering because linkage in the cohort was strong. Across some 400 genotyped donors of the cohort, an average of approximately 200,000 unique TCR beta nucleotide sequences per donor were sequenced, and approximately 17% of those sequences were non-productive.

The cohort was made up of roughly 670 healthy bone marrow donors. All cohort members were sampled while nominally healthy, although unrecorded immune exposures were likely present. The donor was CMV seropositive and was included in the group of 250 to 350 seropositive cohort members. A peripheral blood sample was collected from each donor, and TCR beta sequencing was performed on peripheral blood mononuclear cells. Genomic DNA extraction from the blood cell samples was performed with the Qiagen DNeasy Blood Extraction Kit. The library was built by means of the immunoSEQ multiplex PCR assay. A mixture of 60 forward primers for TCR Vbeta segments and 13 reverse primers for TCR Jbeta segments was used in the multiplex PCR. Amplification of the CDR3 region of rearranged TCR beta genes was performed with a multiplex PCR assay on genomic DNA. The Illumina HiSeq System was used to sequence the amplified TCR beta libraries as 87-base-pair reads. Per the source publication's procedure: A later analysis tallied about 77 million unique TCR beta chains across the approximately 670 repertoires, and some 12 million of those chains were shared by two or more donors. Raw reads were error-corrected and collapsed into unique sequences with a nearest-neighbor algorithm that merged closely related sequences to remove PCR and sequencing errors. V, D and J gene segments were assigned by aligning CDR3 sequences to IMGT reference sequences. For a sequence to be retained, a match of at least six nucleotides to both a V gene segment and a J gene segment was required. Rearrangements were classified as productive when the CDR3 lacked stop codons and remained in frame with V and J, and all other rearrangements were classified as non-productive. Following IMGT convention, CDR3 was defined as the stretch from the second conserved V-encoded cysteine up to the conserved J-encoded phenylalanine. The earlier analysis of 587 of the donors excluded sequences that lacked an unambiguous match to a single V gene segment. In an earlier analysis of approximately 550 of the donors, V segments were called functional above 56.7% productive rearrangements and were called segregating when the between-donor standard deviation exceeded 5%. A statistical classification framework was developed to diagnose cytomegalovirus status using the catalog of TCR beta chain sequences. In a later analysis, V and J genes were assigned by comparing TCR nucleotide sequences against IMGT/GENE-DB human TR gene sequences. The TCRdist pipeline was used in a later analysis to assign CDR3 sequences and most-parsimonious VDJ recombination scenarios. In a later analysis, each TCR beta chain was defined by its CDR3 amino acid sequence together with its V-gene family, and reads lacking a unique V-gene family were excluded. A later analysis removed several hundred highly shared, low-generation-probability nucleotide sequences to deal with suspected cross-contamination and a sequencing artifact. A later analysis calculated a clonal expansion index for each public chain from normalized within-repertoire ranks of inferred template counts. Generation probabilities in a later analysis came from a VDJ recombination model fitted to out-of-frame rearrangements, and those results were checked against IGoR. In a later analysis, hypergeometric tests were used to score TCR-TCR, TCR-HLA and TCR-CMV co-occurrence, with a repertoire-size bias correction applied to TCR pairs. To estimate false discovery rates, a later analysis permuted the HLA or CMV assignments 20 times. A later analysis grouped co-occurring TCRs with DBSCAN, adding TCRdist sequence similarity when clustering within HLA-allele-positive subsets. Repertoires with fewer than 30,000 or more than 120,000 public chains, plus five repertoires with anomalous nucleotide sharing, were excluded from co-occurrence clustering. Here the immuneACCESS table is served through TCRdb, limited to in-frame sequences with V and J called. Missing clones are a known gap in these copies; in checked studies unresolved V genes cover under half, and the rest lacks a known reason. That table gives V, J and clone size, and the DNA gave D and trimming. The sample table contains some 150,000 clones; only one count was recorded for 65% to 85% of them. Of the sample, around 6.7% is held by the ten largest clones.

This clone was seen only a few times. The specificity of this receptor is unknown. Within one base of it there is no much larger clone, and no base qualities were kept. Broader findings and caveats from the paper: A few of the identified cytomegalovirus-associated TCR beta chains were confirmed in vitro to be specific for cytomegalovirus antigens. Broadly in line with IMGT annotations, most TCR beta V segments showed up in productive rearrangements about 90% or about 30% of the time in an earlier analysis of several hundred of the donors. In a later genetic analysis, a missense DCLRE1C variant was associated with V-gene and J-gene trimming of TCR beta chains, and the association was replicated in an independent cohort. At a false discovery rate of 0.05, a later analysis linked 16,951 TCR beta sequences to specific HLA alleles. Approximately 18 rarely observed V segments, including chromosome 9 orphons, were excluded from the earlier analysis of several hundred of the donors because counts were too low. Compared with equally common non-associated chains, HLA-associated TCR beta chains in a later analysis were more clonally expanded and had lower generation probabilities. Linkage disequilibrium might explain the correlated functional status among segregating V segments, but an unknown experimental factor could not be excluded. Sequencing depth was assumed to be roughly uniform across donors in the presence/absence analyses, though that assumption may not hold. Only TCR beta chains were sequenced in this cohort, and the absence of alpha or paired-chain data limited detectable features. In a later genetic analysis, fewer N-insertions in productive TCRs were reported among donors in an Asian-associated ancestry cluster than the approximately 670-donor mean. Because HLA typing was missing for some donors at each locus, association tests included only the typed subset. The study gave a list of about 170 TCR beta chains associated with cytomegalovirus. In a later analysis, TCR association rates were found to vary across HLA loci, with the most associated TCRs seen for DRB1 alleles and the fewest for HLA-C alleles. The sequencing pipeline was judged likely to have produced a cluster of highly shared sequence variants as a technical artifact. Strong co-occurrence of HLA alleles, especially DR and DQ, made assigning TCR associations to individual alleles difficult. The classifier was reported to diagnose cytomegalovirus status with high specificity and sensitivity in both the original and validation cohorts. Most TCR sequences were seen in very few donors, while some public TCRs were found in many individuals. A further reported finding was that TCR beta sequences accurately predicted the HLA-A and HLA-B alleles for most subjects in the first cohort. CMV serostatus was the only immune exposure information available for the cohort. According to the authors, the approach could potentially be generalized to other disease states and immunological phenotypes. According to a later analysis, most CMV-associated TCR beta chains appeared to be HLA-restricted, and the HLA associations seemed to be driven largely by CMV exposure. Several of the top co-occurrence clusters appeared to be linked to parvovirus B19, influenza, CMV and Epstein-Barr virus, according to a later analysis.

Sequenced sample: PBMCs. The TCR comes from a woman aged 25 to 39 in good health and CMV-seropositive.

The CDR3 region: CASRPGLSGGYTF. The bases are TGTGCCAGCAGGCCGGGACTTTCGGGTGGCTACACCTTC. This receptor chain uses TRBV27 and TRBJ1-2; tentative D gene TRBD1, with 5 bases matching. CDR3 length: 13 amino acids, cysteine to phenylalanine. Only the CDR3 portion is preserved as DNA: 39 bases, with reading frame beginning at the first base. In the germline V gene (reference sequence), CDR1 corresponds to MNHEY and CDR2 to SMNVEV. The junction carries 15 bases between V and J, which are trimmed by 6 bases and 7 bases respectively.